This T cell receptor beta chain comes out of a study of blood T cell repertoires in COVID-19. Germline V gives CDR1 MNHNY, CDR2 SVGAGI (reference sequence). V was pared by 6 bases and J by 8 bases, with 13 bases between. The CDR3 contains 12 residues. In the source study's methods: Reference gene primer amplification gave estimated nucleated cell counts. Assay used: immunoSEQ multiplex PCR; TCRdb lists only in-frame clones, some missing. V and J calls and clone size follow that table, whereas D and trimming were derived from the DNA. Of 410,000 or so clones in the sample, about nine tenths are singletons; the top ten hold 1.5% to 1.9%.

The chain has TRBV6-6 and TRBJ1-2, with TRBD1 as a possible D gene (6 bases). What was sequenced was peripheral blood. The receptor was isolated from a woman aged 40-49 years with COVID-19, enrolled during active disease. The CDR3 DNA sequence: TGTGCCAGCAGCTCAGGGGTCTCGGGCTACACCTTC. This encodes CASSSGVSGYTF.